The 17 T cell receptor beta chains below come from one sample, sequenced in a study of blood T cell repertoires in COVID-19. Method: immunoSEQ multiplex PCR; TCRdb's copy keeps in-frame clones and lacks some. The data contain over 20,000 clones, 88% of them singletons. The source material was peripheral blood. All receptors derive from a man in his 70s with acute or convalescent COVID-19.

Concerning this clone: A junction end diverges from the germline sequence, so it may reflect a read error. The rearrangement uses TRBV7-3 and TRBJ2-1; TRBD2 matches 7 bases. This CDR3 has 11 amino acids. CDR1 is SGHTA and CDR2 is FQGTGA in the germline V gene. CDR3 bases: TGTGCCAGCAGCTTAGCGGGAGTTCGCGTCTTC. Its protein is CASSLAGVRVF.

The chain uses TRBV12-3 or TRBV12-4 and TRBJ2-5; possible D gene TRBD2, 5 bases. The CDR3 is 13 residues long. Trimming took off 5 bases at V and 5 bases at J, with 12 bases between the two ends. The CDR3 protein is CASSKHPGETQYF. CDR3 DNA: TGTGCCAGCAGTAAGCACCCGGGGGAGACCCAGTACTTC.

The chain carries TRBV4-2 and TRBJ2-1; TRBD2 aligns across 8 bases. Germline CDR1 is LGHNA and CDR2 is YNFKEQ. Unmatched junction bases numbered 1, after V lost 0 bases and J lost 3 bases. The CDR3 is 15 residues long. The DNA of the CDR3 is TGTGCCAGCAGCCAAGAAACTAGCGGCTACAATGAGCAGTTCTTC. Its protein product is CASSQETSGYNEQFF.

In its sample, this clone was seen a few times. This chain uses TRBV7-9 with TRBJ2-5; weak D call: TRBD2 (5 bases). Trimming shortened V by 4 bases and J by 5 bases, and 8 bases separated the two germline ends. CDR1 is SEHNR, CDR2 FQNEAQ, per germline (reference sequence). CDR3 length: 12 residues. CDR3 sequence reads: CASSSGWETQYF. CDR3 DNA sequence: TGTGCCAGCAGCTCGGGGTGGGAGACCCAGTACTTC. The whole variable domain, remainder taken from reference TRBV7-9 and TRBJ2-5, is DTGVSQNPRHKITKRGQNVTFRCDPISEHNRLYWYRQTLGQGPEFLTYFQNEAQLEKSRLLSDRFSAERPKGSFSTLEIQRTEQGDSAMYLCASSSGWETQYFGPGTRLLVL.

This rearrangement joins TRBV6-5 to TRBJ1-3; 7 bases map to TRBD1. Germline lookup yields CDR1 MNHEY and CDR2 SVGAGI. The CDR3 has 15 residues. The V and J ends lost 4 bases and 1 base, in that order; junction bases with no gene match: 4. CDR3 coding DNA: TGTGCCAGCAGTTCCCGACAGGGATCTGGAAACACCATATATTTT. This gives the protein CASSSRQGSGNTIYF.

The J gene is TRBJ2-2, the V gene TRBV5-1, with unresolved D. The CDR3 is made up of 12 amino acids. V gave up 5 bases and J gave up 3 bases, with 5 bases separating them. CDR1 is SGHRS, CDR2 YFSETQ, per germline. The CDR3 protein is CASSMYTGELFF. CDR3 nucleotide sequence: TGCGCCAGCAGTATGTACACCGGGGAGCTGTTTTTT.

This chain connects TRBV6-2 or TRBV6-3 to TRBJ2-1, with D unclear. The ends were cut back, 5 bases at V and 8 bases at J, with 13 bases in the middle. Germline V gene lookup returns CDR1 MNHEY and CDR2 SVGEGT. The CDR3 has 13 amino acids. CDR3 bases: TGTGCCAGCAGTGGCCCCCACAAGTATGAGCAGTTCTTC. Amino acids: CASSGPHKYEQFF.

This chain joins TRBV2 and TRBJ2-1; no reliable D call. The CDR3 runs 13 residues. Trimming pared 6 bases from V and 0 bases from J, leaving 6 bases between. The germline CDR1 and CDR2 sequences are SNHLY and FYNNEI. The CDR3 region has the DNA TGTGCCAGCAGAGAGAGCTCCTACAATGAGCAGTTCTTC. The encoded protein is CASRESSYNEQFF.

V and J are TRBV3-1 (or the pseudogene TRBV3-2) and TRBJ1-3; 9 positions agree with TRBD1. The J segment lost 0 bases and the V segment lost 4 bases, leaving 7 bases of the junction unmatched. This CDR3 is built from 17 residues. Germline V lookup: CDR1 LGHDT, CDR2 YNNKEL (reference sequence). CDR3: CASSPYGTGNSGNTIYF. CDR3 DNA sequence: TGTGCCAGCAGCCCATACGGGACAGGGAACTCTGGAAACACCATATATTTT.

The chain is built from TRBV5-8 and TRBJ2-1; D might be TRBD1 (6 bases). The CDR3 is 14 amino acids. With 4 bases removed from V and 7 bases from J, the gap between germline ends came to 15 bases. In germline, CDR1 is SGHTS, CDR2 YDEGEE. The CDR3 sequence: CASSPGDKRNEQFF. Written as DNA, the CDR3 is TGTGCCAGCAGCCCCGGGGACAAAAGAAATGAGCAGTTCTTC.

The chain uses TRBV7-6 and TRBJ2-7, with 10 bases lining up with TRBD1. V trimming: 5 bases; J trimming: 2 bases; junction bases outside the gene matches: 12. Germline V CDR1 and CDR2: SGHVS, FNYEAQ. This CDR3 comprises 17 residues. CDR3 sequence: CASSQGQGRVGAYEQYF. In DNA, the CDR3 is TGTGCCAGCAGCCAGGGACAGGGGAGGGTCGGGGCCTACGAGCAGTACTTC.

The rearrangement uses TRBV5-5 and TRBJ1-6, with 7 bases lining up with TRBD1. The CDR3 contains 12 residues. Germline V CDR1 and CDR2: SGHKS, YYEKEE (reference sequence). The J segment lost 9 bases and the V segment lost 8 bases, leaving 5 bases of the junction unmatched. CDR3 DNA sequence: TGTGCCAGTACGGACAGGTTTTCACCCCTCCACTTT. This translates into CASTDRFSPLHF.

This clone occurred a few times. The genes are TRBV7-8 and TRBJ2-1; 8 nucleotides match TRBD2. Germline lookup yields CDR1 SGHVS and CDR2 FQNEAQ. The CDR3 is 16 amino acids. V trimming: 2 bases; J trimming: 2 bases; junction bases outside the gene matches: 5. The CDR3, as DNA: TGTGCCAGCAGCTTAAGGCCGGGGGGGACCTACAATGAGCAGTTCTTC. Its protein is CASSLRPGGTYNEQFF.

The rearrangement uses TRBV7-9 and TRBJ2-2; D possibly corresponds to TRBD2 (6 bases). The CDR3 consists of 16 residues. In germline, CDR1 is SEHNR, CDR2 FQNEAQ (reference sequence). Trimming removed 5 bases from V and 0 bases from J, with 13 bases in between. The CDR3 loop reads CASSPSGGSNTGELFF. The CDR3 DNA follows: TGTGCCAGCAGCCCATCAGGAGGGTCGAACACCGGGGAGCTGTTTTTT.

V and J are TRBV5-1 and TRBJ1-1; D ambiguous. Trimming removed 0 bases at V and 5 bases at J, with 17 bases between. The CDR3 sequence is 16 residues long. The germline V gene encodes CDR1 SGHRS and CDR2 YFSETQ. CDR3 DNA: TGCGCCAGCAGCTTGGCTGGTAGTGGAGTGAGAACTGAAGCTTTCTTT. This translates into CASSLAGSGVRTEAFF. Combining the CDR3 with reference TRBV5-1 and TRBJ1-1 gives the whole variable domain KAGVTQTPRYLIKTRGQQVTLSCSPISGHRSVSWYQQTPGQGLQFLFEYFSETQRNKGNFPGRFSGRQFSNSRSEMNVSTLELGDSALYLCASSLAGSGVRTEAFFGQGTRLTVV.

The CDR3 loop reads CASSQGRLAGETGELFF. DNA of the CDR3: TGCGCCAGCAGCCAAGGACGACTAGCGGGAGAGACCGGGGAGCTGTTTTTT. The V and J genes are TRBV4-3 and TRBJ2-2; 12 bases agree with TRBD2. V was clipped by 1 base and J by 5 bases; unmatched bases: 5. The germline gives CDR1 LGHNA, CDR2 YSLEER. CDR3 size: 17 residues.

The chain couples TRBV5-6 to TRBJ1-1; 7 bases match TRBD1. CDR3 size: 16 residues. V gave up 5 bases and J gave up 5 bases; unmatched junction bases: 15. Germline V gene sequence: CDR1 SGHDT, CDR2 YYEEEE. Here the CDR3 DNA reads TGTGCCAGCAGTCCGAGGGGGACAGTTTCAAATACTGAAGCTTTCTTT. Protein sequence: CASSPRGTVSNTEAFF.